This T cell receptor beta chain was captured by sequencing in a study of T cells after yellow fever vaccination. Regarding the study as a whole: Among primary-vaccination clones, most reappeared after the booster, at approximately 96% for CD4 and roughly 88% for CD8.

TCRdb reprocessed the 5' RACE reads with MiXCR, giving one entry per CDR3 protein. The repertoire holds some 240,000 distinct CDR3 sequences, with roughly 5.2% as singletons. CDR3 length: 15 amino acids. In germline, CDR1 is SGHTA, CDR2 FQGNSA. V shed 5 bases, J shed 4 bases, and the junction held 6 bases outside the gene matches. Comment on this clonotype: Its antigen is still unknown.

The chain is built from TRBV7-2 and TRBJ2-1, with 9 bases identical to TRBD2. Sequenced here: CD4+ T cells sorted from PBMCs, sampled on the day of the yellow fever booster vaccination. The TCR originated in a man aged 18 to 35 who received the YFV17D yellow fever vaccine. CDR3 region: CASSIERGEYNEQFF. CDR3 coding DNA: TGTGCCAGCAGCATCGAGCGGGGGGAGTACAATGAGCAGTTCTTC.